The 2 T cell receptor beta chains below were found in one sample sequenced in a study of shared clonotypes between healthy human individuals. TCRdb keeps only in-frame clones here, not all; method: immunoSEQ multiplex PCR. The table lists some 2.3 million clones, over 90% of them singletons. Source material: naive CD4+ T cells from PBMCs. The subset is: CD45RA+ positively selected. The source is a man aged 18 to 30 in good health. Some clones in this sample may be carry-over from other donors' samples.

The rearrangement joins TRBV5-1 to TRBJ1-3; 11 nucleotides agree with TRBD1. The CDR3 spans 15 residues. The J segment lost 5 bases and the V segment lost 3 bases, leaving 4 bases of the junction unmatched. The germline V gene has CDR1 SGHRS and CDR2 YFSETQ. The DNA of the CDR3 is TGCGCCAGCAGCTGGACAGGGGGCATTAGAAACACCATATATTTT. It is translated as CASSWTGGIRNTIYF. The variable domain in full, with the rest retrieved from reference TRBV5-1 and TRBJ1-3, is KAGVTQTPRYLIKTRGQQVTLSCSPISGHRSVSWYQQTPGQGLQFLFEYFSETQRNKGNFPGRFSGRQFSNSRSEMNVSTLELGDSALYLCASSWTGGIRNTIYFGEGSWLTVV.

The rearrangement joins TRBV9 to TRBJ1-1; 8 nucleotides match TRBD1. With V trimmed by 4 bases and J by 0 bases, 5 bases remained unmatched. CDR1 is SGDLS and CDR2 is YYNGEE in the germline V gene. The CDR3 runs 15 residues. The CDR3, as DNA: TGTGCCAGCAGCCTCGAGACAGGGGTGAACACTGAAGCTTTCTTT. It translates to CASSLETGVNTEAFF.